What follows describes a single T cell receptor (beta chain). Trimming pared 4 bases from V and 2 bases from J, leaving 4 bases between. The CDR3 extends over 12 amino acids. Germline loops: CDR1 SGHNT, CDR2 YYREEE (reference sequence). This entry belongs to a study of T cell changes during pregnancy in multiple sclerosis. Repertoires were generated with immunoSEQ multiplex PCR, while TCRdb's copy carries only in-frame clones and drops some. The sample carries tens of thousands of clones, around nine tenths recorded once. This receptor was taken from a female donor with multiple sclerosis, enrolled in a pregnancy study. The sample in question was CD4+ T cells from peripheral blood mononuclear cells, obtained before pregnancy. The chain has TRBV5-4 and TRBJ2-1; D unclear. The CDR3 coding sequence is TGTGCCAGCAGCACTGCCTACAATGAGCAGTTCTTC. Translated, it gives CASSTAYNEQFF.